This T cell receptor (beta chain) was documented in a study of T cell repertoires in cytomegalovirus infection. On this clonotype: Its matching antigen is unknown.

TCRdb re-analysed the reads in MiXCR, keeping a single row per CDR3 protein. The sample comprises about 340,000 distinct CDR3 sequences, 25% to 35% of which are singletons, and over 15% rests with the top ten. The input for sequencing was cultured PBMCs, taken from culture after CMV antigen stimulation. This clonotype was sampled from a human donor in good health (CMV status not recorded). Some clones in this sample may be carry-over from other donors' samples.

The CDR3 here is CASNVGTTNNEQFF. CDR3 DNA sequence: TGTGCCAGCAACGTCGGGACTACTAACAATGAGCAGTTCTTC. V is TRBV11-2 and J is TRBJ2-1, with TRBD2 matching 7 bases. Germline V gene lookup returns CDR1 SGHAT and CDR2 FQNNGV. The CDR3 consists of 14 residues. The V gene end was trimmed by 7 bases and the J gene end by 5 bases; junction bases not matched to a gene: 8. The full variable domain, its missing parts supplied by reference TRBV11-2 and TRBJ2-1, is EAGVAQSPRYKIIEKRQSVAFWCNPISGHATLYWYQQILGQGPKLLIQFQNNGVVDDSQLPKDRFSAERLKGVDSTLKIQPAKLEDSAVYLCASNVGTTNNEQFFGPGTRLTVL.